What follows describes a single TCR beta chain. Repertoires were generated with immunoSEQ multiplex PCR, while TCRdb's copy carries only in-frame clones and drops some. The top ten hold 0.85% to 0.95% of the sample, which has 200,000 to 300,000 clones, over 80% seen once. The data belong to a study of blood T cell repertoires in COVID-19. A COVID-19 case was met by exposed participants within 2 weeks before study entry. The CDR3 covers 17 residues. The germline gives CDR1 LNHNV, CDR2 YYDKDF (reference sequence). The ends were cut back, 3 bases at V and 1 base at J, with 17 bases in the middle. This clonotype was obtained from a man over 45 who had been exposed to COVID-19. The sample comprised PBMCs or T cells enriched from blood (not recorded which). The chain uses TRBV15 and TRBJ2-3, with a tentative D call TRBD2 (7 bases). CDR3 residues: CATSRRGGGRRTDTQYF. CDR3 nucleotides: TGTGCCACCAGCAGGCGCGGGGGCGGGCGTCGCACAGATACGCAGTATTTT.